The entry below describes one TCR beta chain. The V gene end was trimmed by 1 base and the J gene end by 0 bases; junction bases not matched to a gene: 1. CDR1 is LNHDA, CDR2 SQIVND, per germline (reference sequence). The CDR3 is 15 residues long. The repertoire was sequenced with immunoSEQ multiplex PCR; TCRdb's copy has only in-frame clones and lacks some. The table records more than 75,000 clones, roughly 94% of them present only once. This record comes from a study of technical replicates of blood from a handful of donors. The chain employs TRBV19 and TRBJ2-3; 7 nucleotides line up with TRBD2. The sequenced material came from T cells isolated from PBMCs. The receptor comes from a human donor in good health. The CDR3, as DNA: TGTGCCAGTAGTATAGCAGCGGGGAGCACAGATACGCAGTATTTT. Residues: CASSIAAGSTDTQYF.